This T cell receptor (beta chain) is drawn from a study of blood T cell repertoires in COVID-19. At the level of the study: COVID-19 samples from acute and convalescent phases originated in the United States, Italy and Spain.

In the authors' methods: From reference gene primer amplification, estimates of nucleated cell counts were derived. Here immunoSEQ multiplex PCR was the method, and the copy in TCRdb shows in-frame clones only, minus some. V and J calls plus clone size are reproduced from that table; the DNA served to infer D and trimming. The repertoire holds around 180,000 clones, with approximately 83% as singletons. CDR1 is SGDLS, CDR2 YYNGEE, per germline. The junction had 3 bases not matched to a gene; V was cut back by 6 bases and J by 4 bases. The CDR3 consists of 14 residues. The source of this sequence is a man in his sixties with acute or convalescent COVID-19. Sequencing was performed on peripheral blood. The rearrangement joins TRBV9 to TRBJ2-2, with TRBD1 identical over 10 bases. The CDR3 nucleotides are TGTGCCAGCACCAGGGACAGGGGCACCGGGGAGCTGTTTTTT. It specifies CASTRDRGTGELFF.